The present T cell receptor (beta chain) was sequenced within a study of control samples from healthy donors and cancer patients. Assay used: immunoSEQ multiplex PCR; TCRdb lists only in-frame clones, some missing. The table shows under 450,000 clones, with 75% to 95% occurring only once. The V gene's germline CDR1 is SNHLY and CDR2 FYNNEI. CDR3 length: 14 amino acids. Deletions cut 4 bases from V and 2 bases from J, with 11 bases between. This TCR came from a man in his forties with head and neck cancer. Sequencing input: PBMCs. The chain employs TRBV2 and TRBJ1-1; a possible D gene is TRBD1 (6 bases). CDR3 protein: CASSGPGHNTEAFF. CDR3 coding DNA: TGTGCCAGCAGTGGACCGGGACATAACACTGAAGCTTTCTTT.